Listed below are T cell receptor beta chains from one sample, sequenced in a study of Ad26.COV2.S vaccination and SARS-CoV-2 variants. TCRdb's copy holds only in-frame clones and misses some; the assay was immunoSEQ multiplex PCR. The sample yields 400,000 to 500,000 clones, more than 75% seen once. This sample comprised peripheral blood, obtained in a trial of Ad26.COV2.S vaccine versus placebo. The receptor source for this set is a person aged 18-65 years who received the Ad26.COV2.S COVID-19 vaccine or a placebo. Each CDR3 is given with its conserved first and last residue. A D gene is named only where the DNA matches it firmly.

NA,TRBV6-5,TRBJ1-1,TGTGCCAGCAGTTCCACACATTTTGGGACTGAAGCTTTCTTT,CASSSTHFGTEAFF
NA,TRBV6-5,TRBJ1-6,TGTGCCAGCAGTTATTCCATTAATTCACCCCTCCACTTT,CASSYSINSPLHF
NA,TRBV2,TRBJ1-5,TGTGCCAGCAGCCCACAGGGACCCCAGCCCCAGCATTTT,CASSPQGPQPQHF
NA,TRBV19,TRBJ2-1,TGTGCCAGTAGACCCCGGGGGCGAGGCAATGAGCAGTTCTTC,CASRPRGRGNEQFF
NA,TRBV28,TRBJ2-7,TGTGCCAGCAGTTTGGCGCAGGTGTTAAACGAGCAGTACTTC,CASSLAQVLNEQYF
TRBD1,TRBV5-1,TRBJ2-3,TGCGCCAGCAGCTCCGGGACAGGGCACACAGATACGCAGTATTTT,CASSSGTGHTDTQYF
TRBD2,TRBV13,TRBJ2-4,TGTGCCAGCAGCTTCGGACTAGCGGGGGGGCTTGCCAAAAACATTCAGTACTTC,CASSFGLAGGLAKNIQYF
NA,TRBV6-5,TRBJ1-1,TGTGCCAGCAGTTACTCGACGAGGGGTTGGACCACTGAAGCTTTCTTT,CASSYSTRGWTTEAFF
NA,TRBV30,TRBJ2-3,TGTGCCTGGAGTGTGGTAGGATCCCAGGGCGATACGCAGTATTTT,CAWSVVGSQGDTQYF
NA,TRBV28,TRBJ1-2,TGTGCCAGCACTTTCATCTCAGAGCCAGGGCTGGACTATGGCTACACCTTC,CASTFISEPGLDYGYTF
TRBD1,TRBV4-2,TRBJ2-2,TGTGCCAGCAGCCACCCCGGGACAGGGTCGTCCGGGGAGCTGTTTTTT,CASSHPGTGSSGELFF
NA,TRBV3-1/TRBV3-2,TRBJ2-5,TGTGCCAGCAGCCCTGGGACTGCTTCTCAAGAGACCCAGTACTTC,CASSPGTASQETQYF
NA,TRBV28,TRBJ2-1,TGTGCCAGCAGTTTATCGGCGAGGGCGGTCTACAATGAGCAGTTCTTC,CASSLSARAVYNEQFF
NA,TRBV7-2,TRBJ1-1,TGTGCCAGCAGCTTTGAAGATCGGATGAACACTGAAGCTTTCTTT,CASSFEDRMNTEAFF
NA,TRBV5-6,TRBJ1-3,TGTGCCAGCAGCTTCGTCGTTGGAAACACCATATATTTT,CASSFVVGNTIYF